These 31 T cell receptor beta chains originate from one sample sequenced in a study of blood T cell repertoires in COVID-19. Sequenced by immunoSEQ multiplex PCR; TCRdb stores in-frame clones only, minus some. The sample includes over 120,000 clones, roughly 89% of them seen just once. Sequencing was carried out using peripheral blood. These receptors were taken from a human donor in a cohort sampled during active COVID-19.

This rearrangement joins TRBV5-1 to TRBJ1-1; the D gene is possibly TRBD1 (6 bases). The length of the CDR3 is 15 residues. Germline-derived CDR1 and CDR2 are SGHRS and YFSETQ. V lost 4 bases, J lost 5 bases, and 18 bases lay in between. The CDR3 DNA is TGCGCCAGCAGCCTGGACAGCTTACTTGGAACTGAAGCTTTCTTT. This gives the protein CASSLDSLLGTEAFF. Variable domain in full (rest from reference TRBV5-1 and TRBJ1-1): KAGVTQTPRYLIKTRGQQVTLSCSPISGHRSVSWYQQTPGQGLQFLFEYFSETQRNKGNFPGRFSGRQFSNSRSEMNVSTLELGDSALYLCASSLDSLLGTEAFFGQGTRLTVV.

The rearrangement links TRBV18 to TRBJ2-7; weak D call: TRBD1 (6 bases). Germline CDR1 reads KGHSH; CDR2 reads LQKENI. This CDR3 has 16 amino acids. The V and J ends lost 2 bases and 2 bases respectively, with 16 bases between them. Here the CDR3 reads CASSPFPSDRTYEQYF. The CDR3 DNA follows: TGTGCCAGCTCACCATTCCCTTCGGACAGAACCTACGAGCAGTACTTC.

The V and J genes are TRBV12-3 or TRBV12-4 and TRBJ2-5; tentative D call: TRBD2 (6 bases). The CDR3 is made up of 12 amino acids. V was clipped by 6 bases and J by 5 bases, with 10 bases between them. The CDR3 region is CASRGRGETQYF. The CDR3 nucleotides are TGTGCCAGCAGAGGTCGGGGGGAGACCCAGTACTTC.

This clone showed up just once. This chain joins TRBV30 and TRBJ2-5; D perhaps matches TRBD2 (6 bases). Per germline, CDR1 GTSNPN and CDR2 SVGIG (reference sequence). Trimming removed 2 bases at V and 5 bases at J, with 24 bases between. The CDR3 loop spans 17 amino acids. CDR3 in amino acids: CAWSPTRRGLHRETQYF. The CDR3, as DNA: TGTGCCTGGAGTCCTACCCGGCGGGGTCTCCACCGGGAGACCCAGTACTTC.

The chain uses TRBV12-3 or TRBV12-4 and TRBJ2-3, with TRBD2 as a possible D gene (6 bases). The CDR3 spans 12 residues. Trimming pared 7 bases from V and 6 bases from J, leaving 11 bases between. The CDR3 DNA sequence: TGTGCCAGCACCAAAGGGAGGGATACGCAGTATTTT. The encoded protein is CASTKGRDTQYF.

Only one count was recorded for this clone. The DNA of the CDR3 is TGTGCCAGCAGTTACTCAGGGGCCTACAATGAGCAGTTCTTC. Translation gives CASSYSGAYNEQFF. V and J are TRBV6-2 or TRBV6-3 and TRBJ2-1; D perhaps matches TRBD1 (5 bases). The CDR3 is 14 amino acids. The germline V and J ends were trimmed by 0 bases and 2 bases, with 5 bases remaining between them. Looked up from germline, CDR1 is MNHEY and CDR2 is SVGEGT.

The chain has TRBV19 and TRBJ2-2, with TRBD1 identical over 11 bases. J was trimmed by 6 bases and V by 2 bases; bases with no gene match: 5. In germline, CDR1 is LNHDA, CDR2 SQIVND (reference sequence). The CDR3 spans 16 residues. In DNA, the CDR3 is TGTGCCAGTAGTATATTTCGGGGACAGGGGGCCGGGGAGCTGTTTTTT. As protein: CASSIFRGQGAGELFF.

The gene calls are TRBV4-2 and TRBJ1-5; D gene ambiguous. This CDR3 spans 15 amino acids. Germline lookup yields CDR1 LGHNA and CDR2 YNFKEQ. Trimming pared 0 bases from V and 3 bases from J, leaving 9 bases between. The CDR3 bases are TGTGCCAGCAGCCAAGATAACAGCCCCAATCAGCCCCAGCATTTT. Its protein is CASSQDNSPNQPQHF.

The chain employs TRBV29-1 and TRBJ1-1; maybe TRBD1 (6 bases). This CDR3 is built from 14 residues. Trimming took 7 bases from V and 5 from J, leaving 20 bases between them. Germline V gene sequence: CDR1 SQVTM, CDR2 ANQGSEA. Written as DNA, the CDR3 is TGCAGCGCCGGTCGGGGGGGCGAGAGGACTGAAGCTTTCTTT. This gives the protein CSAGRGGERTEAFF.

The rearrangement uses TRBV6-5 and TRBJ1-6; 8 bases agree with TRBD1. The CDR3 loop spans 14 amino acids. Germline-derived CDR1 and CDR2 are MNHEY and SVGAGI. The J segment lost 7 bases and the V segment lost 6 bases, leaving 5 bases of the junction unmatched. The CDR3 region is CASRTWTGNSPLHF. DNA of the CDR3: TGTGCCAGCAGGACGTGGACAGGGAATTCACCCCTCCACTTT.

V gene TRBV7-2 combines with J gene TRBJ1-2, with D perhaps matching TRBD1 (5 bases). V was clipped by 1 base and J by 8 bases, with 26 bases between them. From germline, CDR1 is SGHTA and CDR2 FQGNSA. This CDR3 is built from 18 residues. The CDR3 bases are TGTGCCAGCAGCTTAGTTCATATAGGACGACAGCCGGTTCGAGGCTACACCTTC. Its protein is CASSLVHIGRQPVRGYTF.

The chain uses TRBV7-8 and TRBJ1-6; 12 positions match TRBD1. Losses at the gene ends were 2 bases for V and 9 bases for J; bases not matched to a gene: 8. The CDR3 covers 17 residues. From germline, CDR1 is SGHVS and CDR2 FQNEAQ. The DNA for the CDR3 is TGTGCCAGCAGCTTACAGGGACAGGGGGCTTTTCGTTCACCCCTCCACTTT. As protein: CASSLQGQGAFRSPLHF.

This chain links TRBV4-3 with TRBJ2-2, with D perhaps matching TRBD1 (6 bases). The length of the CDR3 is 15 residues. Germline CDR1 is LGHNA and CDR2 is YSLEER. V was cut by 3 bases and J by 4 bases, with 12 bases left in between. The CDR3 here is CASSQRGHLTGELFF. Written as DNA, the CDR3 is TGCGCCAGCAGCCAGAGGGGACACCTCACCGGGGAGCTGTTTTTT.

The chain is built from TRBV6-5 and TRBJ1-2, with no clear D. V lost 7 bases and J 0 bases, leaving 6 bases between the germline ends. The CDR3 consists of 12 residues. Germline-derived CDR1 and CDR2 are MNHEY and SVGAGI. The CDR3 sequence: CASKGANYGYTF. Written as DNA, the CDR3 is TGTGCCAGCAAGGGAGCTAACTATGGCTACACCTTC.

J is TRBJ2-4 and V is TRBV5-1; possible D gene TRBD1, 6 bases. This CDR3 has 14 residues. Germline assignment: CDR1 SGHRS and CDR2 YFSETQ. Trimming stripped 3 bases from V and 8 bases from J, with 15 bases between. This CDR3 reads CASSYGQQEDIQYF. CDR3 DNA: TGCGCCAGCAGCTACGGACAGCAGGAGGACATTCAGTACTTC.

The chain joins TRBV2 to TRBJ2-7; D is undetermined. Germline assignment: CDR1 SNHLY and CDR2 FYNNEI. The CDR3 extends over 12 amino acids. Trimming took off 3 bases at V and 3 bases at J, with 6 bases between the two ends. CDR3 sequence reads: CASSDSRYEQYF. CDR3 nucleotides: TGTGCCAGCAGTGACAGTCGCTACGAGCAGTACTTC. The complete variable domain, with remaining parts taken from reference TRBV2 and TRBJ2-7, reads EPEVTQTPSHQVTQMGQEVILRCVPISNHLYFYWYRQILGQKVEFLVSFYNNEISEKSEIFDDQFSVERPDGSNFTLKIRSTKLEDSAMYFCASSDSRYEQYFGPGTRLTVT.

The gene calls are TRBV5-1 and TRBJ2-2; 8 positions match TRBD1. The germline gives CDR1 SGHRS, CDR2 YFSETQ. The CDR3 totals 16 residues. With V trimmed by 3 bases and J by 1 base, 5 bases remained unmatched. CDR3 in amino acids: CASSSTGTGNTGELFF. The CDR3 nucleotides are TGCGCCAGCAGCTCGACCGGGACAGGGAACACCGGGGAGCTGTTTTTT.

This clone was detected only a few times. CDR3 protein: CASSESGTGYGYTF. The CDR3 nucleotides are TGTGCCAGCAGTGAGAGCGGGACAGGGTATGGCTACACCTTC. This chain links TRBV28 with TRBJ1-2; 9 bases map to TRBD1. CDR3 size: 14 residues. J lost 5 bases, V lost 5 bases, and 6 bases had no gene match. From germline, CDR1 is MDHEN and CDR2 SYDVKM.

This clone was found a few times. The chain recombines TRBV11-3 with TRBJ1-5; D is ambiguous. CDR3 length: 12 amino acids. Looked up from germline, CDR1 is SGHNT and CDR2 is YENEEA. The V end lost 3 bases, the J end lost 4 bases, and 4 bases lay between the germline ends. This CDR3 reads CASSFSNQPQHF. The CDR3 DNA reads TGTGCCAGCAGCTTTAGTAATCAGCCCCAGCATTTT.

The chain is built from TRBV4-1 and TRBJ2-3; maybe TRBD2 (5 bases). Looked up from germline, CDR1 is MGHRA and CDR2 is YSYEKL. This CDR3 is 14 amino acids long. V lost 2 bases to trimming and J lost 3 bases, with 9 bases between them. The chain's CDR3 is CASSQNGLTDTQYF. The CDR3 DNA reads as TGCGCCAGCAGCCAAAACGGACTTACAGATACGCAGTATTTT.

CDR3 in amino acids: CASSLASTSSWYEQYF. In DNA, the CDR3 is TGTGCCAGCAGCTTAGCATCGACTAGCTCTTGGTACGAGCAGTACTTC. The genes are TRBV7-2 and TRBJ2-7; 7 nucleotides align to TRBD2. This CDR3 has 16 amino acids. The V segment lost 0 bases and the J segment 4 bases; nucleotides outside the gene matches: 9. Looked up from germline, CDR1 is SGHTA and CDR2 is FQGNSA.

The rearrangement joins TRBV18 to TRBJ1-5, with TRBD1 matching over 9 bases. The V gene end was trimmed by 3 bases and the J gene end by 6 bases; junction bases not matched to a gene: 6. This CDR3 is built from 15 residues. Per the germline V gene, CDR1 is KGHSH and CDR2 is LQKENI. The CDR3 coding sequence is TGTGCCAGCTCACCCACAGGGGGCGCGGGTCAGCCCCAGCATTTT. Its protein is CASSPTGGAGQPQHF.

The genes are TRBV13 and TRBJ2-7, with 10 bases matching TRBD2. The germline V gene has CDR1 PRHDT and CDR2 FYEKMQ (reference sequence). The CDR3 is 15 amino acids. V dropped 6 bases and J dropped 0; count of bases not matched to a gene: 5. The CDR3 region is CASSLSGGLSYEQYF. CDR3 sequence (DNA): TGTGCCAGCAGTCTTAGCGGGGGGCTCTCCTACGAGCAGTACTTC.

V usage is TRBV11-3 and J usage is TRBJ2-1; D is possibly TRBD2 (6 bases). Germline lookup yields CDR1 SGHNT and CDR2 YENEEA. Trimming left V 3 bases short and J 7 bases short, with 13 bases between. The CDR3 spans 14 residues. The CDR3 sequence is CASSLKSGWNEQFF. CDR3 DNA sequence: TGTGCCAGCAGCTTGAAGAGCGGGTGGAATGAGCAGTTCTTC.

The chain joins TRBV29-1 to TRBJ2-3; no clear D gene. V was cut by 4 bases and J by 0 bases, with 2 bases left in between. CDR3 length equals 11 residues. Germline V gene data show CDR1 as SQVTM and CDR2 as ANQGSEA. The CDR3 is CSVASTDTQYF. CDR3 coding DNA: TGCAGCGTTGCTAGCACAGATACGCAGTATTTT.

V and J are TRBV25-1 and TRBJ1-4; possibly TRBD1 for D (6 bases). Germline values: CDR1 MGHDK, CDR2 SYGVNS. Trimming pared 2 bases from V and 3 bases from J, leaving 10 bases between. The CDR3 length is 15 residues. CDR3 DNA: TGTGCCAGCAGTGAACAGACAGGACCTAATGAAAAACTGTTTTTT. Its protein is CASSEQTGPNEKLFF.

This CDR3 is CASSFLLAGGQETQYF. The CDR3 DNA reads TGCGCCAGCAGCTTCCTACTAGCGGGGGGGCAAGAGACCCAGTACTTC. The V and J genes are TRBV4-1 and TRBJ2-5; 13 nucleotides match TRBD2. The CDR3 extends over 16 amino acids. Germline-derived CDR1 and CDR2 are MGHRA and YSYEKL. Trimming removed 5 bases from V and 2 bases from J; junction bases left unmatched: 5.

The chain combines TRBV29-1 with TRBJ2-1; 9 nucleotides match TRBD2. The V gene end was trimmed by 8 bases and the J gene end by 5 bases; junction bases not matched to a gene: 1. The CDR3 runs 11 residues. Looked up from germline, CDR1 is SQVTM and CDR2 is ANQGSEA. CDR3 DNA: TGCAGCCCTAGCGGGGACAATGAGCAGTTCTTC. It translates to CSPSGDNEQFF.

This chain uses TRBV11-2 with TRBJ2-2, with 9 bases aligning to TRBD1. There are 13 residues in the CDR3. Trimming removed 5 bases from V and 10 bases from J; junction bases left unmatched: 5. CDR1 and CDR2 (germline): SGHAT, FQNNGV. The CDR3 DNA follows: TGTGCCAGCAGCACGGACAGGGGAACGGAGCTGTTTTTT. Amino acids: CASSTDRGTELFF.

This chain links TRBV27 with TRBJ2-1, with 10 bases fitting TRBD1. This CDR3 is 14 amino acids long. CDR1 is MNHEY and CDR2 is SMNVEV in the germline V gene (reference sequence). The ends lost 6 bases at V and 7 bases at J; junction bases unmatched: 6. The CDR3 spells CASSDRGPRNEQFF. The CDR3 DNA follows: TGTGCCAGCAGCGACAGGGGGCCGAGAAATGAGCAGTTCTTC.

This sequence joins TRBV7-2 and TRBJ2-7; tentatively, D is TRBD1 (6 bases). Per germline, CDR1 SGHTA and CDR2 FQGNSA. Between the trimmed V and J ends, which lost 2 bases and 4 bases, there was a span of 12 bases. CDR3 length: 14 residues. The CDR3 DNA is TGTGCCAGCAGCTTATTGCAGGGGCTTTACGAGCAGTACTTC. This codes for CASSLLQGLYEQYF.